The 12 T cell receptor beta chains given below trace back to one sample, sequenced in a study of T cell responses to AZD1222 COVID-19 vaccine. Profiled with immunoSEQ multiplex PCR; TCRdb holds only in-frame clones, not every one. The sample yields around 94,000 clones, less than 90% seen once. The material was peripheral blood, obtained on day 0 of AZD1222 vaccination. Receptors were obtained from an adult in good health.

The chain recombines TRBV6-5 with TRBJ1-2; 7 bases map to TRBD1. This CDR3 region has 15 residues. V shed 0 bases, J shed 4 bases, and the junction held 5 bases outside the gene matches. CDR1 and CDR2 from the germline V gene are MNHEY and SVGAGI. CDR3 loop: CASSYSHRGSYGYTF. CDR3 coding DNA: TGTGCCAGCAGTTACTCGCACAGGGGAAGCTATGGCTACACCTTC.

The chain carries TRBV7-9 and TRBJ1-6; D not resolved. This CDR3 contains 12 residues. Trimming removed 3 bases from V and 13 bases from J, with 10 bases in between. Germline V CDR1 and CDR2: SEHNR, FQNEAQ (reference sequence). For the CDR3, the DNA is TGTGCCAGCAGCTTCGAAGATCTTCCCCTCCACTTT. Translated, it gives CASSFEDLPLHF.

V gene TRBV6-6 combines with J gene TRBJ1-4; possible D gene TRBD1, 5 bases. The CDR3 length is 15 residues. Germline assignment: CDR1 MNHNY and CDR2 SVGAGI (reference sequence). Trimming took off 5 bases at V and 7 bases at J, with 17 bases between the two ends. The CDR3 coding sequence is TGTGCCAGCAGTCGCGAGCTGGCGGGGGGTGAAAAACTGTTTTTT. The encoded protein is CASSRELAGGEKLFF.

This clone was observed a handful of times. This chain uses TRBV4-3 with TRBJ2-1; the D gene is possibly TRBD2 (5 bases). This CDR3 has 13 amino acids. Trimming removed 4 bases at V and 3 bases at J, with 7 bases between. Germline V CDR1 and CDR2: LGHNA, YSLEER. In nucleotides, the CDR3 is TGCGCCAGCAGCCCCCGGGGCTACAATGAGCAGTTCTTC. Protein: CASSPRGYNEQFF.

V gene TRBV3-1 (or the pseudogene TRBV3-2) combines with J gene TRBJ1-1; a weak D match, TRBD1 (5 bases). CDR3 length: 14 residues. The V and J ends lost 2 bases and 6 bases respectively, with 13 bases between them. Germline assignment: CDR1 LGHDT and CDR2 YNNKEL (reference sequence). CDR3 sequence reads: CASSQPGGLAEAFF. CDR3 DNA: TGTGCCAGCAGCCAACCCGGGGGTTTGGCTGAAGCTTTCTTT.

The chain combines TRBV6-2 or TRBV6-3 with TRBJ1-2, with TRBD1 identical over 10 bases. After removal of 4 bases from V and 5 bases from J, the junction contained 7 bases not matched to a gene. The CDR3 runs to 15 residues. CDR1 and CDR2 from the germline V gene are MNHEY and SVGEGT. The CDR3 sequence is CASSSRTGGWYGYTF. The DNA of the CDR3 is TGTGCCAGCAGTTCAAGGACAGGGGGATGGTATGGCTACACCTTC.

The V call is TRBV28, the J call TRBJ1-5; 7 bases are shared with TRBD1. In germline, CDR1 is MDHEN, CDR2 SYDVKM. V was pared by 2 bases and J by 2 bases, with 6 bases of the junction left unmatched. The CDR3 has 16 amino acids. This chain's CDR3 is CASSLGRGFGNQPQHF. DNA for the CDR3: TGTGCCAGCAGTTTAGGCAGGGGGTTTGGCAATCAGCCCCAGCATTTT.

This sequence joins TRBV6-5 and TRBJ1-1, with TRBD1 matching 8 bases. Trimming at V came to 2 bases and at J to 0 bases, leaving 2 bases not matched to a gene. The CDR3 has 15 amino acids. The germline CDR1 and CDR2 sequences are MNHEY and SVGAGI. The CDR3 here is CASSYAGQVNTEAFF. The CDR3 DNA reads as TGTGCCAGCAGTTACGCGGGACAGGTGAACACTGAAGCTTTCTTT.

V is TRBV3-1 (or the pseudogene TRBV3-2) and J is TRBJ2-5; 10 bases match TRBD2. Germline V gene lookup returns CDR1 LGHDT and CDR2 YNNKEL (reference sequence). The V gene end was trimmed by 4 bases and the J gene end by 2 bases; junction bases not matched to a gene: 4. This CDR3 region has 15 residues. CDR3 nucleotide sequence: TGTGCCAGCAGCCTTCGGACTAGCGGTCAAGAGACCCAGTACTTC. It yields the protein CASSLRTSGQETQYF.

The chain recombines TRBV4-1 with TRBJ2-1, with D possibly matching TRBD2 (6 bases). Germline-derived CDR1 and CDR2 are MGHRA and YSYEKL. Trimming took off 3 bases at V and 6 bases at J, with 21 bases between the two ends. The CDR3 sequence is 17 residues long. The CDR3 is CASSQPIGGRGFNEQFF. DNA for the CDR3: TGCGCCAGCAGCCAGCCCATAGGCGGACGGGGGTTCAATGAGCAGTTCTTC.

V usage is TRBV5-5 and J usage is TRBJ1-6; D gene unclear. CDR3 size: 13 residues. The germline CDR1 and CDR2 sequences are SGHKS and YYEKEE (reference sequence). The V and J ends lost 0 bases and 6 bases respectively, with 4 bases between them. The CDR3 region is CASSLEANSPLHF. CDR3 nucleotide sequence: TGTGCCAGCAGCTTGGAGGCTAATTCACCCCTCCACTTT.

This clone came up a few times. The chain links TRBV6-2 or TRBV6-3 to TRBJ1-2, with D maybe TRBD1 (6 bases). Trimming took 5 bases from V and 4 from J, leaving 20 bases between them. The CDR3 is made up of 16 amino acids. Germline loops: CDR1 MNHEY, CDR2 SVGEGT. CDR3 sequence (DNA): TGTGCCAGCAGTCGAATACAGGGTACAGAATCCTATGGCTACACCTTC. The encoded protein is CASSRIQGTESYGYTF.